Reported below is one T cell receptor beta chain. The entry originates in a study of blood T cells in healthy people across ages. The second PCR ran about 6 to 12 cycles with a sample-barcoded 5' primer and J-beta primers. TCRdb recomputed calls from the 5' RACE reads with MiXCR, one row per CDR3 protein. The profile shows roughly 1.5 million distinct CDR3 sequences, approximately 43% of them singletons. V shed 0 bases, J shed 4 bases, and the junction held 9 bases outside the gene matches. The CDR3 has 16 residues. Germline assignment: CDR1 DFQATT and CDR2 SNEGSKA (reference sequence). The chain has TRBV20-1 and TRBJ2-3; TRBD2 matches 8 bases. Sequences were obtained from blood. The receptor was isolated from a woman between 18 and 29 years old in good health. The CDR3 sequence: CSARDLGTSKSDTQYF. CDR3 bases: TGCAGTGCTAGAGATCTCGGGACTAGTAAGTCAGATACGCAGTATTTT.